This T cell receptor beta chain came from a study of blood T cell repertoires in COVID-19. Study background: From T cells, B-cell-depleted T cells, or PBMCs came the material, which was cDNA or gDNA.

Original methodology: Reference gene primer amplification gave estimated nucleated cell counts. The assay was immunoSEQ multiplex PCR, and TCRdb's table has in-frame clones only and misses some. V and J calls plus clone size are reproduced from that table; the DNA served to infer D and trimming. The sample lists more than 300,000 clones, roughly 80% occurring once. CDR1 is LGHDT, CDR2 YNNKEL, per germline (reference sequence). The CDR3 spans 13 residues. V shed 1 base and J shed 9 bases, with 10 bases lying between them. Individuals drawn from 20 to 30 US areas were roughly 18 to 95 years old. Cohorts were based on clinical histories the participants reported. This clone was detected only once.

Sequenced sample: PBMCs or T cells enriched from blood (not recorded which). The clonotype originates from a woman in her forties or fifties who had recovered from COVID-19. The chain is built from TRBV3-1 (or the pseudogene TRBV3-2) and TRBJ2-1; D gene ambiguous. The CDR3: CASSQVRFGEQFF. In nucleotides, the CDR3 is TGTGCCAGCAGCCAAGTGAGATTTGGTGAGCAGTTCTTC.